These 8 T cell receptor beta chains came from one sample sequenced in a study of T-cell reconstitution after alpha-beta-depleted transplantation in children. A library of TCRbeta sequences, prepared with unique molecular identifiers, was generated. A single record per CDR3 protein comes from TCRdb applying MiXCR to the PCR reads. The profile shows roughly 100,000 distinct CDR3 sequences, roughly 8.3% of them singletons. Sequenced here: PBMCs from the stem cell graft donor, sampled from the stem cell graft. The origin of the receptors is a human donor who donated a stem cell graft to a child with congenital amegakaryocytic thrombocytopenia.

About this clonotype itself: A read error may be the cause here, since a much bigger clone is one base away. This chain connects TRBV5-1 to TRBJ2-5, with 7 bases identical to TRBD1. The CDR3 length is 13 residues. CDR1 and CDR2 from the germline V gene are SGHRS and YFSETQ. Trimming took 5 bases from V and 1 from J; bases not matched to a gene: 2. CDR3: CASRDRSQETQYF. The CDR3 DNA reads as TGCGCCAGCAGGGACAGGAGCCAAGAGACCCAGTACTTC. Full variable domain (outside the CDR3, taken from reference TRBV5-1 and TRBJ2-5): KAGVTQTPRYLIKTRGQQVTLSCSPISGHRSVSWYQQTPGQGLQFLFEYFSETQRNKGNFPGRFSGRQFSNSRSEMNVSTLELGDSALYLCASRDRSQETQYFGPGTRLLVL.

The V and J genes are TRBV18 and TRBJ1-1; D possibly corresponds to TRBD1 (6 bases). The CDR3 has 13 amino acids. Germline CDR1 reads KGHSH; CDR2 reads LQKENI. The CDR3 coding sequence is TGTGCTGGACAGACCGCATTGAACACTGAAGCTTTCTTT. It encodes CAGQTALNTEAFF.

This rearrangement joins TRBV27 to TRBJ2-7; D not certain. In germline, CDR1 is MNHEY, CDR2 SMNVEV (reference sequence). This CDR3 has 15 residues. V shed 0 bases and J shed 3 bases, with 12 bases lying between them. CDR3 DNA sequence: TGTGCCAGCAGTTTATCCACAGTGTTTATCTACGAGCAGTACTTC. Translation: CASSLSTVFIYEQYF.

This clonotype appeared many times. The chain joins TRBV13 to TRBJ2-1, with D maybe TRBD1 (6 bases). CDR1 and CDR2 (germline): PRHDT, FYEKMQ (reference sequence). V was pared by 4 bases and J by 3 bases, with 10 bases between. The CDR3 length is 14 residues. In nucleotides, the CDR3 is TGTGCCAGCAGCTCCGGGACAAACTACAATGAGCAGTTCTTC. Translating gives CASSSGTNYNEQFF.

This clonotype was detected ten times or more. V is TRBV5-6 and J is TRBJ2-1, with TRBD1 matching over 10 bases. The V segment lost 4 bases and the J segment 8 bases; nucleotides outside the gene matches: 6. CDR3 length equals 14 residues. Germline-derived CDR1 and CDR2 are SGHDT and YYEEEE. The chain's CDR3 is CASSPGQGIYEQFF. The CDR3, as DNA: TGTGCCAGCAGCCCGGGACAGGGGATCTATGAGCAGTTCTTC.

The chain joins TRBV20-1 to TRBJ1-1; no firm D call. V lost 5 bases and J 0 bases, leaving 10 bases between the germline ends. Germline V CDR1 and CDR2: DFQATT, SNEGSKA (reference sequence). The CDR3 is made up of 13 amino acids. The CDR3 DNA reads as TGCAGTGCTGCAGACGGATTGAACACTGAAGCTTTCTTT. This codes for CSAADGLNTEAFF.

This clonotype was seen ten or more times. This rearrangement joins TRBV9 to TRBJ2-3, with D hard to call. V lost 0 bases to trimming and J lost 4 bases, with 0 bases between them. The CDR3 is 11 amino acids. Germline lookup yields CDR1 SGDLS and CDR2 YYNGEE. The CDR3, as DNA: TGTGCCAGCAGCGTAGCAGATACGCAGTATTTT. This sequence encodes CASSVADTQYF.

This clonotype was found many times. The chain recombines TRBV7-9 with TRBJ1-4, with D maybe TRBD1 (5 bases). Trimming pared 1 base from V and 7 bases from J, leaving 10 bases between. Germline assignment: CDR1 SEHNR and CDR2 FQNEAQ (reference sequence). The CDR3 runs to 14 residues. CDR3 loop: CASSLGGASEKLFF. DNA of the CDR3: TGTGCCAGCAGCTTAGGTGGGGCAAGTGAAAAACTGTTTTTT.